This entry is about one T cell receptor beta chain. This clone was counted a single time. The clone's antigen remains unknown. No base quality values were provided; no much bigger clone lies one nucleotide off. The collaborating institutions used their own protocols to collect whole blood in K2EDTA tubes. For TCRbeta analysis, collaborators shipped samples as frozen whole blood, isolated PBMCs, or DNA extracted from either of those sample types. This sample was taken from a study of blood T cell repertoires in COVID-19 (TCRdb year 2020). A note on the overall study: Samples covering the acute and convalescent phases of COVID-19 were provided by collaborators in the United States, Italy and Spain. The prospective study material was composed of cDNA or gDNA derived from T cells, B-cell-depleted T cells, or PBMCs. The dataset comprised deeply sampled blood TCRbeta repertoires from subjects exposed to, actively infected with, or recovered from COVID-19. A freely available public database, intended as a resource for researchers studying the immune response to SARS-CoV-2, is where the repertoires were released. The samples were drawn from two sources: the first 160 participants of the ongoing ImmuneRACE study, and 1,254 subjects contributed by 6 global collaborators. Sample metadata almost always included a de-identified subject ID, COVID-19 status, age in years and sex. Where available, HLA class I and class II types were obtained from metadata supplied by the sample provider rather than from assay-based typing. The paper as a whole reports these results and caveats: The quantity of clinical and demographic metadata differed by source and by participant and was supplied without curation.

The immunoSEQ Assay, a bias-controlled multiplex PCR, was used to amplify TCRbeta CDR3 regions from genomic DNA. Per the source publication's procedure: Within the assay, amplification of reference gene primers was used to estimate how many nucleated cells each sample contained. To quantify the absolute abundance of each unique TCRbeta CDR3 rearrangement, sequence reads were collapsed and filtered. Productive Simpson clonality was computed per sample as the square root of Simpson's diversity index over productive rearrangements. Not all clones reach the TCRdb copy of this immuneACCESS table, which keeps in-frame sequences only. Checked studies attribute under half of the gap to unresolved V genes and leave the rest unexplained. V and J calls and clone size are given by that table; D and trimming were obtained from the DNA. Here the sample has under 500,000 clones; 85% to 90% occur a single time. The top ten clonotypes cover around 4.5% of the sample.

Sequencing was performed on peripheral blood. This sequence was found in a woman aged 25 to 39 with acute or convalescent COVID-19.

The DNA sequence is as follows: TGTGCCACCAGTGATCCACAGACAGGGACCGGGGAGCTGTTTTTT. Translated, this is CATSDPQTGTGELFF. The chain is made from TRBV24-1 and TRBJ2-2, and TRBD1 matches 7 of the central bases. Taken from cysteine to phenylalanine, the CDR3 has 15 residues. This entry keeps only the CDR3 DNA: 45 bases, framed from base 1. Germline trimming amounts to 3 bases on V and 5 bases on J, with 5 as the count of junction bases outside the gene matches. Based on the germline V gene, the CDR1 and CDR2 sequences are KGHDR and SFDVKD.